This passage covers 21 T cell receptor beta chains from one sample sequenced in a study of CXCR3-negative and CXCR3-positive naive CD8 T cells. Study-wide points: The TRB CDR3s that CXCR3-positive naive cells carried were more hydrophobic than those of CXCR3-negative naive cells.

These receptors are not linked to any known antigen. 5' RACE that incorporated UMI labels was used to prepare the TRB cDNA libraries. TCRdb derives one entry per CDR3 protein from the 5' RACE reads, leaving out DNA. The sample table sets out some 3,100 distinct CDR3 sequences. The sample taken for sequencing was naive CXCR3+ CD8+ T cells from blood. As for subset: CD45RO-CCR7+CD27+CD95- naive CD8+ T cells expressing CXCR3 (TNR3+). Receptors originate from a human donor in good health. Some clones in this sample may be carry-over from other donors' samples.

The chain combines TRBV6-5 with TRBJ2-1; checking the TCRdb D call of TRBD1 is not possible without DNA. This CDR3 contains 15 residues. Per germline, CDR1 MNHEY and CDR2 SVGAGI. The CDR3 sequence: CASSYSGTGYNEQFF.

The chain recombines TRBV5-1 with TRBJ2-1. The CDR3 length is 11 residues. Germline V CDR1 and CDR2: SGHRS, YFSETQ. The CDR3 spells CASSLDNEQFF.

This clonotype is labeled medium-sized (0.01 to 0.1%) based on frequency. This CDR3 is CASSDLDGRGYTF. V gene TRBV25-1 combines with J gene TRBJ1-2. This CDR3 comprises 13 residues. Germline CDR1 reads MGHDK; CDR2 reads SYGVNS.

This chain joins TRBV29-1 and TRBJ2-6; TCRdb indicates TRBD2, and absent DNA this call remains unverified. CDR3 length: 17 amino acids. Germline V gene data show CDR1 as SQVTM and CDR2 as ANQGSEA. The CDR3 loop is CSVEFLADTSGANVLTF.

This clonotype shows up as large (0.1 to 1%) by frequency. The chain uses TRBV9 and TRBJ1-1. The germline CDR1 and CDR2 sequences are SGDLS and YYNGEE. This CDR3 comprises 14 residues. The CDR3 spells CASSVTDTNTEVFF.

This clonotype counts as medium-sized by frequency. The J gene is TRBJ1-2, the V gene TRBV29-1; TCRdb returns TRBD1, unconfirmable since there is no DNA. The CDR3 is made up of 12 amino acids. The germline V gene encodes CDR1 SQVTM and CDR2 ANQGSEA. CDR3: CSVRDGNYGYTF. The full variable domain, rest sourced from reference TRBV29-1 and TRBJ1-2, is SAVISQKPSRDICQRGTSLTIQCQVDSQVTMMFWYRQQPGQSLTLIATANQGSEATYESGFVIDKFPISRPNLTFSTLTVSNMSPEDSSIYLCSVRDGNYGYTFGSGTRLTVV.

This chain uses TRBV7-2 with TRBJ1-4; TCRdb returns TRBD1, unconfirmable since there is no DNA. Germline V lookup: CDR1 SGHTA, CDR2 FQGNSA. The CDR3 extends over 13 amino acids. CDR3 loop: CASSAPYDWELFF.

The gene calls are TRBV11-3 and TRBJ1-4; TCRdb's assignment of TRBD1 cannot be checked, as there is no DNA. Per germline, CDR1 SGHNT and CDR2 YENEEA. The CDR3 contains 16 residues. The CDR3 region is CASSSPGDRGLEKLFF.

This clonotype ranks as medium-sized in terms of frequency. The chain joins TRBV5-1 to TRBJ1-2. This CDR3 comprises 14 residues. Germline-derived CDR1 and CDR2 are SGHRS and YFSETQ. Here the CDR3 reads CASSSDNRARGYTF.

This clonotype ranks as medium-sized in terms of frequency. The chain uses TRBV6-1 and TRBJ2-1. The CDR3 loop spans 15 amino acids. The V gene's germline CDR1 is MNHNS and CDR2 SASEGT. CDR3 amino acids: CASSEGGSSYNEQFF.

This clonotype is labeled medium-sized based on frequency. This chain connects TRBV21-1 to TRBJ1-1; TCRdb lists TRBD1, though no DNA is available to test this call. TRBV21-1 is deemed a pseudogene. CDR3 length: 15 residues. The CDR3 is CASSKGTAQNTEAFF.

V gene TRBV10-3 combines with J gene TRBJ2-7; the TRBD1 assignment by TCRdb is unverifiable without DNA. The germline V gene encodes CDR1 ENHRY and CDR2 SYGVKD. The CDR3 spans 11 residues. This chain's CDR3 is CAFGQAYEQYF.

V gene TRBV29-1 combines with J gene TRBJ1-1. Germline CDR1 and CDR2: SQVTM and ANQGSEA. The CDR3 totals 14 residues. This CDR3 reads CSVFEGTMNTEAFF.

This clonotype counts as medium-sized by frequency. The V and J genes are TRBV4-1 and TRBJ2-3; TCRdb indicates TRBD2, and absent DNA this call remains unverified. The CDR3 is 17 amino acids. Germline V gene sequence: CDR1 MGHRA, CDR2 YSYEKL. The CDR3 reads CASSGGGTSSSTDTQYF.

Its frequency marks this clonotype as medium-sized. CDR3 loop: CASSFGQGGTEAFF. V and J are TRBV5-1 and TRBJ1-1; TCRdb's assignment of TRBD1 cannot be checked, as there is no DNA. Germline CDR1 reads SGHRS; CDR2 reads YFSETQ. This CDR3 is built from 14 residues.

The rearrangement links TRBV29-1 to TRBJ1-5; the TCRdb call, TRBD1, lacks DNA for checking. The V gene's germline CDR1 is SQVTM and CDR2 ANQGSEA. This CDR3 has 15 amino acids. CDR3 loop: CSVEDRGEGNQPQHF.

The chain has TRBV2 and TRBJ2-7. CDR1 SNHLY and CDR2 FYNNEI come from the germline V gene. This CDR3 is built from 11 residues. Here the CDR3 reads CASSDSYEQYF.

J is TRBJ1-5 and V is TRBV7-6; TCRdb's D call of TRBD1 is untestable without DNA. The germline V gene has CDR1 SGHVS and CDR2 FNYEAQ. The length of the CDR3 is 14 residues. CDR3 loop: CASSLTGGGQPQHF.

Measured by frequency, this clonotype is medium-sized. The rearrangement uses TRBV29-1 and TRBJ1-1. From germline, CDR1 is SQVTM and CDR2 ANQGSEA. This CDR3 contains 12 residues. The CDR3 loop is CSAEDGNTEAFF.

The genes are TRBV24-1 and TRBJ2-1; TCRdb proposes TRBD1, but this gene call is untestable without DNA. Looked up from germline, CDR1 is KGHDR and CDR2 is SFDVKD. The CDR3 covers 15 residues. This chain's CDR3 is CATSDRPTINNEQFF.

The chain carries TRBV20-1 and TRBJ2-2. Germline CDR1 and CDR2: DFQATT and SNEGSKA (reference sequence). The CDR3 totals 17 residues. CDR3 loop: CSARDLGTTQNTGELFF.